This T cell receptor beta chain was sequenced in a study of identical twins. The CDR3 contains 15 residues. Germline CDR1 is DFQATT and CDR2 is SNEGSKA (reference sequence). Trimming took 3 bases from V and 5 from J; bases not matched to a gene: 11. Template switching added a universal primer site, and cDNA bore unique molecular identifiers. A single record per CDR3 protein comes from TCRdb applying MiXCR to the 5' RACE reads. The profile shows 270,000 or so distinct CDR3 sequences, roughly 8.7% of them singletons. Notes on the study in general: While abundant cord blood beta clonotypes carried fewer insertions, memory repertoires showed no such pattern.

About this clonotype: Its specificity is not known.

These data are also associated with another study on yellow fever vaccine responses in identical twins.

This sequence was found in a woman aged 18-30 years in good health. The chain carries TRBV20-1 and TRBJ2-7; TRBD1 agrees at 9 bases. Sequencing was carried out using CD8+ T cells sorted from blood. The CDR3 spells CSASNRDRDFDEQYF. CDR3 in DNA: TGCAGTGCTAGTAACCGGGACAGGGATTTCGACGAGCAGTACTTC.